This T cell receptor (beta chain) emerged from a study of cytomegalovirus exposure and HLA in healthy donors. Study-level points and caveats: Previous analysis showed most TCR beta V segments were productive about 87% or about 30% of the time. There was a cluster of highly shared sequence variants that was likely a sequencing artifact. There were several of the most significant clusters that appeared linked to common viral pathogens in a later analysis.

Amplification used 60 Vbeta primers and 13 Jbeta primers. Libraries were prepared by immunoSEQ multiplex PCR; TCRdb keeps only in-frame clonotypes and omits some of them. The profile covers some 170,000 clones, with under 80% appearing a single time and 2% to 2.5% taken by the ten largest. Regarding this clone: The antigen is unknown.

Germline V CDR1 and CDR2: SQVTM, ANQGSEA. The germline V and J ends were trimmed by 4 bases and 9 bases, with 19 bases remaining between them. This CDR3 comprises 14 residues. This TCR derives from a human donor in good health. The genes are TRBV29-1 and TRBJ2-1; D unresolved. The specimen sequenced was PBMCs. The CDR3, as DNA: TGCAGCGTTGTTTGGCAAGACGAAGACTTTGAGCAGTTCTTC. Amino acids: CSVVWQDEDFEQFF.